This is a list of T cell receptor beta chains from one sample in a study of CD8 T cells in Susac syndrome. TCRdb used MiXCR to reprocess the immunoSEQ multiplex PCR reads, holding one entry per CDR3 protein. The repertoire holds approximately 74,000 distinct CDR3 sequences, with approximately 93% as singletons. What was sequenced was CD8+ T cells from PBMCs. The source is a human donor with Susac syndrome. The CDR3 runs from the conserved cysteine through the conserved F or W. Fields, in order: CDR3 protein, CDR3 DNA, J gene, clone size, V gene, CDR3 length, D gene. The D gene is left open where the match is weak. Clone size is not always given. Where it is, it says once, few, many or a class for expanded clones.

CDR3aa: CATRPRLAGEEFILANTGELFF
CDR3nt: TGCGCCACCCGACCCAGACTAGCGGGAGAGGAGTTTATACTCGCGAACACCGGGGAGCTGTTTTTT
j_gene: TRBJ2-2
abundance: NA
v_gene: TRBV4-3
len: 22
d_gene: TRBD2

CDR3aa: CASIRGDEQYF
CDR3nt: TGTGCTAGCATCCGGGGGGACGAGCAGTACTTC
j_gene: TRBJ2-7
abundance: NA
v_gene: TRBV27
len: 11
d_gene: TRBD2

CDR3aa: CASSLLGQGLTGELFF
CDR3nt: TGTGCCAGCAGCCTACTAGGACAGGGTTTGACCGGGGAGCTGTTTTTT
j_gene: TRBJ2-2
abundance: NA
v_gene: TRBV7-9
len: 16
d_gene: TRBD1

CDR3aa: CASSPTGNPREQYF
CDR3nt: TGTGCCAGCAGTCCGACAGGAAATCCTAGGGAGCAGTACTTC
j_gene: TRBJ2-7
abundance: NA
v_gene: TRBV7-8
len: 14
d_gene: NA

CDR3aa: CASSPRGGYYEQYF
CDR3nt: TGTGCCAGCAGCCCCCGGGGGGGTTACTACGAGCAGTACTTC
j_gene: TRBJ2-7
abundance: once
v_gene: TRBV28
len: 14
d_gene: TRBD2

CDR3aa: CASSLGMGGATYEQYF
CDR3nt: TGTGCCAGCAGCCTAGGAATGGGCGGCGCCACCTACGAGCAGTACTTC
j_gene: TRBJ2-7
abundance: NA
v_gene: TRBV7-9
len: 16
d_gene: NA

CDR3aa: CSVEDWGNTIYF
CDR3nt: TGCAGCGTTGAAGATTGGGGAAACACCATATATTTT
j_gene: TRBJ1-3
abundance: NA
v_gene: TRBV29-1
len: 12
d_gene: NA

CDR3aa: CASSADRGRSNEKLFF
CDR3nt: TGTGCCAGTAGTGCCGACAGAGGTCGGTCTAATGAAAAACTGTTTTTT
j_gene: TRBJ1-4
abundance: NA
v_gene: TRBV19
len: 16
d_gene: NA

CDR3aa: CASSGTGPETQYF
CDR3nt: TGTGCCAGCAGCGGGACAGGGCCAGAGACCCAGTACTTC
j_gene: TRBJ2-5
abundance: NA
v_gene: TRBV7-9
len: 13
d_gene: TRBD1

CDR3aa: CASSPGGGRQETQYF
CDR3nt: TGTGCCAGCAGCCCTGGAGGAGGACGTCAAGAGACCCAGTACTTC
j_gene: TRBJ2-5
abundance: NA
v_gene: TRBV7-9
len: 15
d_gene: NA

CDR3aa: CASSLWGANVHYSPLHF
CDR3nt: TGTGCCAGCAGCTTGTGGGGCGCTAACGTTCATTATTCACCCCTCCACTTT
j_gene: TRBJ1-6
abundance: NA
v_gene: TRBV5-6
len: 17
d_gene: NA

CDR3aa: CASSREYNEQFF
CDR3nt: TGTGCCAGCAGCCGAGAATACAATGAGCAGTTCTTC
j_gene: TRBJ2-1
abundance: NA
v_gene: TRBV7-3
len: 12
d_gene: NA

CDR3aa: CSVEVGLAKAYEQYF
CDR3nt: TGCAGCGTTGAAGTGGGATTGGCCAAAGCCTACGAGCAGTACTTC
j_gene: TRBJ2-7
abundance: once
v_gene: TRBV29-1
len: 15
d_gene: NA

CDR3aa: CASSVRQGKEAFF
CDR3nt: TGTGCCAGCAGCGTTAGACAGGGAAAAGAAGCTTTCTTT
j_gene: TRBJ1-1
abundance: NA
v_gene: TRBV7-9
len: 13
d_gene: TRBD1

CDR3aa: CASSSQQDLSYEQYF
CDR3nt: TGTGCCAGCAGTTCTCAACAGGACCTCTCCTACGAGCAGTACTTC
j_gene: TRBJ2-7
abundance: NA
v_gene: TRBV12-3/TRBV12-4
len: 15
d_gene: NA

CDR3aa: CASSQGAGAVEQYF
CDR3nt: TGTGCCAGCAGCCAAGGGGCGGGAGCTGTCGAGCAGTACTTC
j_gene: TRBJ2-7
abundance: NA
v_gene: TRBV4-2
len: 14
d_gene: TRBD2

CDR3aa: CASSPWTGRSTEAFF
CDR3nt: TGCGCCAGCAGCCCGTGGACAGGGAGGAGCACTGAAGCTTTCTTT
j_gene: TRBJ1-1
abundance: once
v_gene: TRBV5-1
len: 15
d_gene: TRBD1

CDR3aa: CASKGRQGAYEQYF
CDR3nt: TGTGCCAGTAAGGGCCGCCAGGGGGCTTACGAGCAGTACTTC
j_gene: TRBJ2-7
abundance: NA
v_gene: TRBV19
len: 14
d_gene: TRBD1

CDR3aa: CASSLVRGNTEAFF
CDR3nt: TGTGCCAGCAGTTTAGTCAGGGGGAACACTGAAGCTTTCTTT
j_gene: TRBJ1-1
abundance: NA
v_gene: TRBV12-3/TRBV12-4
len: 14
d_gene: NA

CDR3aa: CASSFRQGHGYTF
CDR3nt: TGTGCCAGCAGCTTCCGACAGGGCCATGGCTACACCTTC
j_gene: TRBJ1-2
abundance: once
v_gene: TRBV11-3
len: 13
d_gene: TRBD1

CDR3aa: CASTLDREGDQPQHF
CDR3nt: TGTGCCAGTACCTTGGACAGGGAAGGGGATCAGCCCCAGCATTTT
j_gene: TRBJ1-5
abundance: NA
v_gene: TRBV19
len: 15
d_gene: TRBD1

CDR3aa: CASSRSKSYNEQFF
CDR3nt: TGTGCCAGCAGTAGGAGTAAATCCTACAATGAGCAGTTCTTC
j_gene: TRBJ2-1
abundance: once
v_gene: TRBV6-2/TRBV6-3
len: 14
d_gene: NA